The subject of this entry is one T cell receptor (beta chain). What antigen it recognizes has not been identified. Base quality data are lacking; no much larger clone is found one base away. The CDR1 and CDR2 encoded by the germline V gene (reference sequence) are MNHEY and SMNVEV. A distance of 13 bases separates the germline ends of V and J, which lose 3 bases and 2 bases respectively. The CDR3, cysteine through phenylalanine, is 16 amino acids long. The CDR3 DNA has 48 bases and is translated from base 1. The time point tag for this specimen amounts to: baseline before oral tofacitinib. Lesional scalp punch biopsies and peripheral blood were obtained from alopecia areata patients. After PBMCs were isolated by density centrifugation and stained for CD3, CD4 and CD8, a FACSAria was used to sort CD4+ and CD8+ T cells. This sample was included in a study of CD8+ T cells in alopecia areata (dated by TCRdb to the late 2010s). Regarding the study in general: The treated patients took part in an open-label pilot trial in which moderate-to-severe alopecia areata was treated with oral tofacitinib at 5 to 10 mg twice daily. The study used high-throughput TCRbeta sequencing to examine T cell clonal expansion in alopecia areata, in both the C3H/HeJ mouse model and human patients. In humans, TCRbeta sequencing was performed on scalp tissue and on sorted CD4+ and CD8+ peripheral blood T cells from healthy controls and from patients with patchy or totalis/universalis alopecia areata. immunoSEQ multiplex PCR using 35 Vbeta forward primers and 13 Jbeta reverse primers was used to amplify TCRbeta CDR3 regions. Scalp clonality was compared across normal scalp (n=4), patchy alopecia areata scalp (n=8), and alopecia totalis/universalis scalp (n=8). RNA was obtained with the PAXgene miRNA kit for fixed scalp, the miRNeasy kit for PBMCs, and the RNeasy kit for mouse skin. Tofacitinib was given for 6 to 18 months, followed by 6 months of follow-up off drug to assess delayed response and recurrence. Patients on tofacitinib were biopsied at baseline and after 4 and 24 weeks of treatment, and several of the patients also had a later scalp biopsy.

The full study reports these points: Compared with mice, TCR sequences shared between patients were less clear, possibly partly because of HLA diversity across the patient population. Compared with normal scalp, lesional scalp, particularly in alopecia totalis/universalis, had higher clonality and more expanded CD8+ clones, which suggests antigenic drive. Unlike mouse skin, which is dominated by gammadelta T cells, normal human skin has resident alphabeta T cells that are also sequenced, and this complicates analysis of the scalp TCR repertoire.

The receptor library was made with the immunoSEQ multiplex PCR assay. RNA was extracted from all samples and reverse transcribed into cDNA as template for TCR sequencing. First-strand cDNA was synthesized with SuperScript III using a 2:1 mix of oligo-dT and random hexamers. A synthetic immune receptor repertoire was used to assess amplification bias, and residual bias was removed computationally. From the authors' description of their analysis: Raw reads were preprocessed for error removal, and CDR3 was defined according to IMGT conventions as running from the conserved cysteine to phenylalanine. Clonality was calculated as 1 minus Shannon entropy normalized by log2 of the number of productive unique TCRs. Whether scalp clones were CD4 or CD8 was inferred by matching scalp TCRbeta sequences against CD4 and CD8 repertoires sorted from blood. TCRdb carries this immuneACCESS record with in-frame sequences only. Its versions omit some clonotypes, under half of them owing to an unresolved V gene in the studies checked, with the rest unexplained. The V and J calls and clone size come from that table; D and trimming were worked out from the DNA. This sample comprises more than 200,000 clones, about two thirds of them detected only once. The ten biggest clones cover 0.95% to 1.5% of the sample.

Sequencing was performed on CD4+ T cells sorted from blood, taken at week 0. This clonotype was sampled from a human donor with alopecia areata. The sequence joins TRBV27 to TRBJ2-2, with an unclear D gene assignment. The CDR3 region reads CASSFVSGSNTGELFF. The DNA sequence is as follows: TGTGCCAGCAGTTTTGTTAGTGGCAGCAACACCGGGGAGCTGTTTTTT.